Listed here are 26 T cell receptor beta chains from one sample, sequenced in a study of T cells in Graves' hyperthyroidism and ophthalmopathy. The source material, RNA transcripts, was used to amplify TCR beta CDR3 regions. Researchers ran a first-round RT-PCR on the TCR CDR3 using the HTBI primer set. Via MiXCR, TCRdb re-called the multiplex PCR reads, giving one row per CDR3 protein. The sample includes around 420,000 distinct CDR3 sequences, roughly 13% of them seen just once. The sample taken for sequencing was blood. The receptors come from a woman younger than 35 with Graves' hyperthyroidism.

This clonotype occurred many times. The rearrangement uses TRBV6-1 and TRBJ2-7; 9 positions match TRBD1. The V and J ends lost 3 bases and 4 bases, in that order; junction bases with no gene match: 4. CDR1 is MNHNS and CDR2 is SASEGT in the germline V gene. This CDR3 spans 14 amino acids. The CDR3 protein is CASSDKTGGYEQYF. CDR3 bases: TGTGCCAGCAGTGACAAGACAGGGGGTTACGAGCAGTACTTC.

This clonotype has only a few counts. The CDR3 protein is CASSPTGDLYEQYF. The CDR3 nucleotides read TGTGCCAGCAGTCCTACAGGGGATTTATACGAGCAGTACTTC. V usage is TRBV6-1 and J usage is TRBJ2-7; 7 bases line up with TRBD1. Looked up from germline, CDR1 is MNHNS and CDR2 is SASEGT. V shed 5 bases and J 4 bases; nucleotides not matched to a gene: 8. The CDR3 is 14 amino acids.

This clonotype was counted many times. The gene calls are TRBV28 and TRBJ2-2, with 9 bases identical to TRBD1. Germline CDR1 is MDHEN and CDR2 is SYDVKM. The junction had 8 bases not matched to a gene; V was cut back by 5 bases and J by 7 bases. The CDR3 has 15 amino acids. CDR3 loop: CASSPGTGKLGELFF. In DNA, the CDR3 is TGTGCCAGCAGTCCCGGGACAGGGAAACTCGGGGAGCTGTTTTTT.

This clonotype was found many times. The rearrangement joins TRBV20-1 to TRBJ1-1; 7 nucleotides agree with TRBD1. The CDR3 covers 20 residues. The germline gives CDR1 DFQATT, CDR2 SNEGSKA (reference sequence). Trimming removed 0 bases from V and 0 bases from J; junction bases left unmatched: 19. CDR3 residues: CSARDLGPLGQPLLNTEAFF. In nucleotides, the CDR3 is TGCAGTGCTAGAGACCTAGGCCCTCTGGGACAGCCTCTACTGAACACTGAAGCTTTCTTT.

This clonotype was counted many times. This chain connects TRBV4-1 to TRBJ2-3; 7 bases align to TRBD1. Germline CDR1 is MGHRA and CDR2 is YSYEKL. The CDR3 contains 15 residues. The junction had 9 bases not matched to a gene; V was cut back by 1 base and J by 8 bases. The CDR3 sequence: CASSQATDRAATQYF. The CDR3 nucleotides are TGCGCCAGCAGCCAAGCCACTGACAGGGCCGCTACGCAGTATTTT.

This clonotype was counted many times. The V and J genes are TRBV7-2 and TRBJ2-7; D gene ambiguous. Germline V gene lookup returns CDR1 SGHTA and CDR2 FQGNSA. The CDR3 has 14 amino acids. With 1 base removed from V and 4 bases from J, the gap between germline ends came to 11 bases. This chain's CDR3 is CASSLGSRSYEQYF. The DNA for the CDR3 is TGTGCCAGCAGCTTAGGGAGCCGGTCTTACGAGCAGTACTTC.

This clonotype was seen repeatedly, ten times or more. The CDR3 spells CASRRGLADYNEQFF. The CDR3 DNA is TGTGCCAGCAGAAGGGGACTAGCCGATTACAATGAGCAGTTCTTC. The rearrangement joins TRBV11-2 to TRBJ2-1, with TRBD2 matching over 9 bases. V was clipped by 6 bases and J by 4 bases; unmatched bases: 7. In germline, CDR1 is SGHAT, CDR2 FQNNGV. This CDR3 spans 15 amino acids.

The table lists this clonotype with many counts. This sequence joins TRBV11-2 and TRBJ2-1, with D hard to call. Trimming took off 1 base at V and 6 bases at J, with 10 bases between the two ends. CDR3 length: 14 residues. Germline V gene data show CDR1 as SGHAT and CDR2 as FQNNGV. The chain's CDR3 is CASSLAPGRNEQFF. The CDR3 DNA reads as TGTGCCAGCAGCTTAGCGCCGGGTCGCAATGAGCAGTTCTTC.

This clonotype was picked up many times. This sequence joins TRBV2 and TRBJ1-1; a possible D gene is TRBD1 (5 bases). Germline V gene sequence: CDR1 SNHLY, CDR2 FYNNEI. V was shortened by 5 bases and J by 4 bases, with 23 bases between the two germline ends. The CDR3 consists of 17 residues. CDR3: CASSTPGTFGGGTEAFF. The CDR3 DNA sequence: TGTGCCAGCAGTACCCCGGGGACCTTCGGGGGTGGCACTGAAGCTTTCTTT.

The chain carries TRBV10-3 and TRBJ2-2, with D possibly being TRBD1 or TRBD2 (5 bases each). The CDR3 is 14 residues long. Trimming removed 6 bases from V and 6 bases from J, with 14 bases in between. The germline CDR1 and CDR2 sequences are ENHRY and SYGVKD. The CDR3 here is CAISDQGVAGELFF. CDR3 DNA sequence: TGTGCCATCAGCGATCAGGGAGTAGCCGGGGAGCTGTTTTTT.

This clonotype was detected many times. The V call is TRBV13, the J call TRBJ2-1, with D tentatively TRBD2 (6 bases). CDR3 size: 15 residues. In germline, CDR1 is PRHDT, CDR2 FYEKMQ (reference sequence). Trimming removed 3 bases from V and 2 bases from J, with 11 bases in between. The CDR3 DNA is TGTGCCAGCAGCTTGCGGGATCGGACCTACAATGAGCAGTTCTTC. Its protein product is CASSLRDRTYNEQFF. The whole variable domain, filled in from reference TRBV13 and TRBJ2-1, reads AAGVIQSPRHLIKEKRETATLKCYPIPRHDTVYWYQQGPGQDPQFLISFYEKMQSDKGSIPDRFSAQQFSDYHSELNMSSLELGDSALYFCASSLRDRTYNEQFFGPGTRLTVL.

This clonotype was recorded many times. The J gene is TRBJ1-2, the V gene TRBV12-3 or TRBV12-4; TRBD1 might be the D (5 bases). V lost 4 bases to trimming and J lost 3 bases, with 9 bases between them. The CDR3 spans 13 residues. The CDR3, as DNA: TGTGCCAGCAGTTCCGGGGCGTACTATGGCTACACCTTC. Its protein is CASSSGAYYGYTF.

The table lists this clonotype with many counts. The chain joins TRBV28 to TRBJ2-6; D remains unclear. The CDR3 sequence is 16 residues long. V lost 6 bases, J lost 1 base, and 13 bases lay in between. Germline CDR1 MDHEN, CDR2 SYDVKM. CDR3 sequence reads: CASSHPVLSGANVLTF. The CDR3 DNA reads TGTGCCAGCAGCCACCCAGTCTTGTCTGGGGCCAACGTCCTGACTTTC.

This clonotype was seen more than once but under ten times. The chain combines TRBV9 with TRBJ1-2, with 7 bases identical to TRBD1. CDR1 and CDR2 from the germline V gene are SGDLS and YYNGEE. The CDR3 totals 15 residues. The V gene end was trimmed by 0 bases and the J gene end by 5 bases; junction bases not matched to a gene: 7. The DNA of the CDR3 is TGTGCCAGCAGCGTAGGCCCAGGGGGTGGTTATGGCTACACCTTC. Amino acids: CASSVGPGGGYGYTF.

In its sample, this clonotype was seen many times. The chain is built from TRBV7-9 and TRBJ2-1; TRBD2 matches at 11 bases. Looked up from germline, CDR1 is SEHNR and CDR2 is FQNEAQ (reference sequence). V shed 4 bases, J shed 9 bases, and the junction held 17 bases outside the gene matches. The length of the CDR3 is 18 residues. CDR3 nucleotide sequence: TGTGCCAGCAGCTCCAGACCGACTAGCGGGGACCGTCGTGGTGAGCAGTTCTTC. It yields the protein CASSSRPTSGDRRGEQFF.

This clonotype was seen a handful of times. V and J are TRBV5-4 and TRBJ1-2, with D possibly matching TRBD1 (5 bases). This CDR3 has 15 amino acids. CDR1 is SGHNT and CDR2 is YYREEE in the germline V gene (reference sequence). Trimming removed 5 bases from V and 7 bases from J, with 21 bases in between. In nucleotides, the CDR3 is TGTGCCAGCAGTTCACCGACGGGAGGGGCCGCTGGCTACACCTTC. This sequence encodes CASSSPTGGAAGYTF.

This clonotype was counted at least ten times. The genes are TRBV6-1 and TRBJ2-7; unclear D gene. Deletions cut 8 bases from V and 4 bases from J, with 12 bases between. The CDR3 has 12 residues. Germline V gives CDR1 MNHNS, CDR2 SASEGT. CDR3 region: CASAGPFYEQYF. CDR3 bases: TGTGCCAGCGCCGGGCCCTTTTACGAGCAGTACTTC.

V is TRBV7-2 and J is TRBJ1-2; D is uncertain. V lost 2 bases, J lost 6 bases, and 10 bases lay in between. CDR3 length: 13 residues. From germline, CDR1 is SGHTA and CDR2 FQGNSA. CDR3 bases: TGTGCCAGCAGCTTAAGGGAAATCCATGGCTACACCTTC. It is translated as CASSLREIHGYTF.

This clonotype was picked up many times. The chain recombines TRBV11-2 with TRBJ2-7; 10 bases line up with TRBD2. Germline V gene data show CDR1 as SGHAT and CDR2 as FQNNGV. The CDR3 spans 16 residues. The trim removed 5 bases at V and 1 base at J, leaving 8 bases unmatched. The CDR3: CASSRYSGRNSYEQYF. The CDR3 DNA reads TGTGCCAGCAGCCGATATAGCGGGAGGAATTCCTACGAGCAGTACTTC.

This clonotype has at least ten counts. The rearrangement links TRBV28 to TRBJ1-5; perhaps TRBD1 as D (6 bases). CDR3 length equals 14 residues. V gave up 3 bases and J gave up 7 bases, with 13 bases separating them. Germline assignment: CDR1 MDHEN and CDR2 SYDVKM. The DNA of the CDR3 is TGTGCCAGCAGTTTGTCAGGGGCTGAACAGCCCCAGCATTTT. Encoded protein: CASSLSGAEQPQHF.

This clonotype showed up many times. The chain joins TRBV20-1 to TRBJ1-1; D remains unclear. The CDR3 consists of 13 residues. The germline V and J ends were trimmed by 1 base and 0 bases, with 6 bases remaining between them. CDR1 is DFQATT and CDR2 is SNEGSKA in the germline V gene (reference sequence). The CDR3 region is CSARGVMNTEAFF. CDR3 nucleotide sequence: TGCAGTGCTAGAGGTGTTATGAACACTGAAGCTTTCTTT.

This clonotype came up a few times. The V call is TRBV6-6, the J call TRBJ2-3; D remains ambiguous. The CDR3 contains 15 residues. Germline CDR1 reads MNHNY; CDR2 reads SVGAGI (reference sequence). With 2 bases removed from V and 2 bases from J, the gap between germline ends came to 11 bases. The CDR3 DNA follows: TGTGCCAGCAGTTACGCCGGCAATCCCACAGATACGCAGTATTTT. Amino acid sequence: CASSYAGNPTDTQYF.

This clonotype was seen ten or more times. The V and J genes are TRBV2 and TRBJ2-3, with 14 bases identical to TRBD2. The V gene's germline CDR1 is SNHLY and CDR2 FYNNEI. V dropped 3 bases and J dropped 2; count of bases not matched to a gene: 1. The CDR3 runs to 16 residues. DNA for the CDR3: TGTGCCAGCAGTGAGGGACTAGCGGGGGCCACAGATACGCAGTATTTT. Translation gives CASSEGLAGATDTQYF.

The CDR3 coding sequence is TGTGCCAGTAGTACAGGGACAGGGTTGTACACTGAAGCTTTCTTT. It is translated as CASSTGTGLYTEAFF. The V call is TRBV19, the J call TRBJ1-1; the match to TRBD1 covers 9 bases. The germline V gene has CDR1 LNHDA and CDR2 SQIVND (reference sequence). The CDR3 covers 15 residues. V lost 4 bases and J lost 3; bases outside the gene matches: 6.

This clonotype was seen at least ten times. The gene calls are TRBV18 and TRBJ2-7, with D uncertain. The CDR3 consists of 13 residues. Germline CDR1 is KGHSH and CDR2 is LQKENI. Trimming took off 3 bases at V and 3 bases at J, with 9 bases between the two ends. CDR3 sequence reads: CASSPQPHYEQYF. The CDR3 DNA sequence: TGTGCCAGCTCACCTCAACCCCACTACGAGCAGTACTTC. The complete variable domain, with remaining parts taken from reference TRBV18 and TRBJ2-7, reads NAGVMQNPRHLVRRRGQEARLRCSPMKGHSHVYWYRQLPEEGLKFMVYLQKENIIDESGMPKERFSAEFPKEGPSILRIQQVVRGDSAAYFCASSPQPHYEQYFGPGTRLTVT.

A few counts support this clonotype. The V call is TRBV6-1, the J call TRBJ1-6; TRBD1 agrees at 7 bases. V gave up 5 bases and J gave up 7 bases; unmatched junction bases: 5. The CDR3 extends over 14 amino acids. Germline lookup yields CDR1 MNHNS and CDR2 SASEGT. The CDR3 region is CASSRWDSNSPLHF. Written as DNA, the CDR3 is TGTGCCAGCAGTCGCTGGGACAGCAATTCACCCCTCCACTTT.